Sequencing of this T cell receptor (beta chain) was carried out in a study of blood T cell repertoires in COVID-19. The germline gives CDR1 LNHDA, CDR2 SQIVND (reference sequence). With 3 bases removed from V and 0 bases from J, the gap between germline ends came to 9 bases. This CDR3 has 15 residues. The table came from immunoSEQ multiplex PCR; TCRdb's copy has only in-frame clones and leaves some out. Of roughly 200,000 clones in the sample, more than 75% were seen once. The receptor was derived from a man aged 35-49 years with active or convalescent COVID-19. The V call is TRBV19, the J call TRBJ1-5, with D uncertain. Sequenced input: peripheral blood. The CDR3 region is CASSISDYSNQPQHF. In DNA, the CDR3 is TGTGCCAGTAGTATCTCAGATTATAGCAATCAGCCCCAGCATTTT.